The T cell receptor (beta chain) under discussion was sequenced for a study of T-cell reconstitution after alpha-beta-depleted transplantation in children. Molecular barcoding with unique molecular identifiers was used for the TCRbeta library. Using its own MiXCR run on the PCR reads, TCRdb lists one record per CDR3 protein. Of 490,000 or so distinct CDR3 sequences in the sample, roughly an eighth were seen once. This clonotype was seen ten or more times. Here the sequenced sample was PBMCs from the stem cell graft donor, taken from the stem cell graft. This receptor was taken from a human donor who donated a stem cell graft to a child with combined immunodeficiency.

CDR3 in DNA: TGTGCCAGCAGCCCCAGGGGGGGGAATGAAAAACTGTTTTTT. Its translation is CASSPRGGNEKLFF. The chain has TRBV7-2 and TRBJ1-4; TRBD1 matches at 7 bases. Germline values: CDR1 SGHTA, CDR2 FQGNSA. With 5 bases clipped from V and 5 bases from J, the junction kept 5 bases outside the gene matches. There are 14 residues in the CDR3.